This T cell receptor beta chain was captured by sequencing in a study of T-cell reconstitution after alpha-beta-depleted transplantation in children (dated by TCRdb to between 2015 and 2016). In terms of the full investigation: Using TCR repertoire profiling, the study quantitatively followed how T-cell immune reconstitution unfolded in children after TCRalphabeta/CD19-depleted allogeneic hematopoietic cell transplantation.

A word on this clonotype: Its antigen is still unknown. One base away there is no much larger clone; base qualities are not given.

V trim: 0 bases; J trim: 5 bases; unmatched bases: 9. The CDR1 and CDR2 encoded by the germline V gene are SQVTM and ANQGSEA. Spanning cysteine to phenylalanine, the CDR3 consists of 17 amino acids. The sequence is cut down to CDR3 DNA, 51 bases in frame from base 1. Library preparation employed PCR. The instrument given in TCRdb is Illumina HiSeq 2500. Molecular barcoding was employed in the preparation of TCR libraries, with unique molecular identifiers being used to normalize TCRbeta repertoire quantification. TCRdb applied fastp at Q25 and MiXCR to the public reads, then kept only in-frame beta chains. All rows with the same CDR3 protein become a single entry with the most common DNA and genes. This sample gives approximately 420,000 distinct CDR3 sequences in total; about a tenth of them show up just once. The leading ten clones occupy 4.5% to 6.5% of the sample.

The chain couples TRBV29-1 to TRBJ2-2; 10 central bases correspond to TRBD1. The TCR originated in a human donor who donated a stem cell graft to a child with acute myeloid leukemia. The sequencing used PBMCs from the stem cell graft donor, collected from the stem cell graft. The CDR3 corresponds to CSVEDLDRGSGTGELFF. The nucleotide sequence reads as follows: TGCAGCGTTGAAGATCTGGACAGGGGGTCCGGGACCGGGGAGCTGTTTTTT.